This T cell receptor (beta chain) stems from a study of OX40 agonist ivuxolimab in advanced cancers. Study findings and constraints: On average, CD8+ T cells had more expanded clones than CD4+. Which antigen the expanded peripheral T cells recognized is unknown.

Method: immunoSEQ multiplex PCR; TCRdb's copy keeps in-frame clones and lacks some. The top ten hold around 0.43% of the sample, which has approximately 84,000 clones, under 95% seen once. Germline V CDR1 and CDR2: SQVTM, ANQGSEA. CDR3 length: 12 amino acids. Trimming left V 0 bases short and J 7 bases short, with 7 bases between. Worth noting for this clone: Its target is unknown.

Specimen: CD4+ or CD8+ T cells sorted from blood, collected in a trial of the OX40 agonist ivuxolimab. This sequence was found in an adult with an advanced solid tumor such as melanoma, head and neck, liver or kidney cancer. The J gene is TRBJ2-1, the V gene TRBV29-1, with D maybe TRBD2 (6 bases). The chain's CDR3 is CSVEDGRNEQFF. The DNA of the CDR3 is TGCAGCGTTGAAGATGGGAGGAATGAGCAGTTCTTC.